These T cell receptor beta chains were read from a single sample in a study of siplizumab effects on memory and regulatory T cells. The table came from immunoSEQ multiplex PCR; TCRdb's copy has only in-frame clones and leaves some out. The table lists 110,000 or so clones, roughly 93% of them singletons, with over 0.15% in the top ten. The sample consisted of non-Treg CD4+ T cells sorted from blood. The source of these receptors is a human donor in good health. Each CDR3 is given with its conserved first and last residue. Clone size is stated in some rows and not others, as once, few, many or a class when expanded.

j_call: TRBJ2-3; v_call: TRBV5-4; clone_size: -; cdr3_length: 15; cdr3_aa: CASSLGQGAGDTQYF
j_call: TRBJ2-2; v_call: TRBV9; clone_size: -; cdr3_length: 15; cdr3_aa: CASSPRDRYTGELFF
j_call: TRBJ1-1; v_call: TRBV7-6; clone_size: -; cdr3_length: 16; cdr3_aa: CASSLAGRGVNTEAFF
j_call: TRBJ1-2; v_call: TRBV27; clone_size: once; cdr3_length: 15; cdr3_aa: CASSYKQGWEDGYTF
j_call: TRBJ1-2; v_call: TRBV6-6; clone_size: -; cdr3_length: 11; cdr3_aa: CASSSVGGYTF
j_call: TRBJ2-7; v_call: TRBV11-2; clone_size: -; cdr3_length: 14; cdr3_aa: CASSPLHWGYEQYF
j_call: TRBJ1-6; v_call: TRBV18; clone_size: once; cdr3_length: 15; cdr3_aa: CASSPGAAANSPLHF
j_call: TRBJ2-5; v_call: TRBV7-9; clone_size: -; cdr3_length: 13; cdr3_aa: CASSSGPQETQYF
j_call: TRBJ1-4; v_call: TRBV28; clone_size: -; cdr3_length: 16; cdr3_aa: CASSLRGRGANEKLFF
j_call: TRBJ1-2; v_call: TRBV2; clone_size: -; cdr3_length: 15; cdr3_aa: CASSGGTGGHYGYTF
j_call: TRBJ1-2; v_call: TRBV6-4; clone_size: once; cdr3_length: 16; cdr3_aa: CASSDTWRVVNYGYTF
j_call: TRBJ2-2; v_call: TRBV7-3; clone_size: -; cdr3_length: 15; cdr3_aa: CASSPSGGNTGELFF
j_call: TRBJ1-2; v_call: TRBV10-3; clone_size: -; cdr3_length: 13; cdr3_aa: CAITDRVIRGYTF
j_call: TRBJ2-3; v_call: TRBV7-3; clone_size: -; cdr3_length: 12; cdr3_aa: CASSSTTDTQYF
j_call: TRBJ2-7; v_call: TRBV5-1; clone_size: -; cdr3_length: 14; cdr3_aa: CASSLVAGNYEQYF
j_call: TRBJ1-4; v_call: TRBV11-2; clone_size: -; cdr3_length: 15; cdr3_aa: CASAGQGGTNEKLFF
j_call: TRBJ2-2; v_call: TRBV6-5; clone_size: -; cdr3_length: 15; cdr3_aa: CASSYRQLNTGELFF
j_call: TRBJ1-4; v_call: TRBV11-2; clone_size: -; cdr3_length: 13; cdr3_aa: CASRNTGSEKLFF
j_call: TRBJ1-5; v_call: TRBV7-2; clone_size: -; cdr3_length: 15; cdr3_aa: CASSLAGVGNQPQHF
j_call: TRBJ2-7; v_call: TRBV19; clone_size: -; cdr3_length: 12; cdr3_aa: CASSIAGKGLYF
j_call: TRBJ1-1; v_call: TRBV20-1; clone_size: -; cdr3_length: 11; cdr3_aa: CSAAGNTEAFF
j_call: TRBJ2-7; v_call: TRBV5-4; clone_size: -; cdr3_length: 13; cdr3_aa: CASSSGTGYEQYF